This TCR beta chain comes out of a study of blood T cell repertoires in COVID-19. As for the study in general: The origin of the acute and convalescent COVID-19 samples was the United States, Italy and Spain. T cells, B-cell-depleted T cells, or PBMCs supplied cDNA or gDNA.

V dropped 1 base and J dropped 4; count of bases not matched to a gene: 6. This CDR3 has 15 residues. Germline CDR1 reads SGHVS; CDR2 reads FQNEAQ. Per the original methods: Scientists estimated how many nucleated cells there were by amplifying reference gene primers. Assay used: immunoSEQ multiplex PCR; TCRdb lists only in-frame clones, some missing. V, J and clone size were drawn from that table, and D and trimming were deduced from the DNA. The table includes about 220,000 clones, about 80% detected once. The chain joins TRBV7-8 to TRBJ2-5; 7 bases are a match to TRBD1. This sequence was found in a woman aged 55-70 years with acute or convalescent COVID-19. Sequenced sample: peripheral blood. The CDR3 DNA reads TGTGCCAGCAGCTTAGTTGGGGCAGGGGGAGAGACCCAGTACTTC. Translated: CASSLVGAGGETQYF.